This TCR beta chain was identified in a study of shared clonotypes between healthy human individuals. V lost 6 bases, J lost 0 bases, and 22 bases lay in between. The germline V gene has CDR1 SGHAT and CDR2 FQNNGV. CDR3 length: 18 residues. Only one count was recorded for this clone. Assay: immunoSEQ multiplex PCR; the TCRdb copy retains only in-frame clones and omits some. The sample includes about 1 million clones, approximately 76% of them seen just once. The rearrangement uses TRBV11-2 and TRBJ2-3, with D perhaps matching TRBD2 (5 bases). The TCR comes from a young man in good health. The sample was memory CD4+ T cells sorted from blood. As to subset: CD45RA-negative fraction. The CDR3 loop reads CASRSPPTGETSTDTQYF. CDR3 sequence (DNA): TGTGCCAGCAGATCGCCCCCCACTGGGGAGACTAGCACAGATACGCAGTATTTT.